Presented here are 14 T cell receptor beta chains from one specimen sequenced in a study of blood T cell repertoires in COVID-19. Some clones are missing from TCRdb's copy, which holds only in-frame ones; the method was immunoSEQ multiplex PCR. The data show 84,000 or so clones, with 80% to 90% seen just once and less than 15% held by the top ten. Sequencing was done on a sample of peripheral blood. The receptor source for this set is a human donor in a cohort sampled during active COVID-19.

The chain joins TRBV5-6 to TRBJ1-4, with D perhaps matching TRBD1 (6 bases). Trimming removed 4 bases from V and 8 bases from J, with 15 bases in between. The CDR3 is 14 residues long. The V gene's germline CDR1 is SGHDT and CDR2 YYEEEE. The CDR3 here is CASSTAGAGEKLFF. The CDR3 DNA follows: TGTGCCAGCAGCACGGCGGGGGCCGGCGAAAAACTGTTTTTT.

The genes are TRBV12-5 and TRBJ1-6, with D possibly matching TRBD1 (6 bases). The CDR3 is 14 residues long. V was shortened by 5 bases and J by 3 bases, with 8 bases between the two germline ends. Germline V gives CDR1 LGHNT, CDR2 FRNRAP. The DNA for the CDR3 is TGTGCTAGTGGTCCGGGACACTATAATTCACCCCTCCACTTT. Its protein is CASGPGHYNSPLHF.

This chain links TRBV18 with TRBJ2-1; unclear D gene. Germline V CDR1 and CDR2: KGHSH, LQKENI. The ends were cut back, 2 bases at V and 2 bases at J, with 10 bases in the middle. The CDR3 contains 15 residues. The CDR3 loop is CASSPSGQTYNEQFF. The CDR3 region has the DNA TGTGCCAGCTCACCATCGGGTCAGACCTACAATGAGCAGTTCTTC. Supplemented by reference TRBV18 and TRBJ2-1, the full variable domain reads NAGVMQNPRHLVRRRGQEARLRCSPMKGHSHVYWYRQLPEEGLKFMVYLQKENIIDESGMPKERFSAEFPKEGPSILRIQQVVRGDSAAYFCASSPSGQTYNEQFFGPGTRLTVL.

This clone was seen only a few times. The CDR3 sequence is CASSTWTGLGNEQFF. The CDR3 region has the DNA TGTGCCAGCAGCACCTGGACAGGGCTGGGCAATGAGCAGTTCTTC. The chain links TRBV11-2 to TRBJ2-1; 8 bases line up with TRBD1. CDR1 and CDR2 (germline): SGHAT, FQNNGV. The CDR3 is made up of 15 amino acids. The J segment lost 6 bases and the V segment lost 5 bases, leaving 9 bases of the junction unmatched. Full variable domain (missing parts from reference TRBV11-2 and TRBJ2-1): EAGVAQSPRYKIIEKRQSVAFWCNPISGHATLYWYQQILGQGPKLLIQFQNNGVVDDSQLPKDRFSAERLKGVDSTLKIQPAKLEDSAVYLCASSTWTGLGNEQFFGPGTRLTVL.

The J gene is TRBJ2-1, the V gene TRBV19; weak D call: TRBD1 (6 bases). V shed 4 bases and J shed 8 bases, with 12 bases lying between them. CDR1 and CDR2 from the germline V gene are LNHDA and SQIVND (reference sequence). CDR3 length: 13 amino acids. CDR3 in amino acids: CASSKTGSDEQFF. CDR3 bases: TGTGCCAGTAGTAAGACAGGATCGGATGAGCAGTTCTTC.

This chain connects TRBV15 to TRBJ1-6; possibly TRBD1 for D (6 bases). The V and J ends lost 0 bases and 9 bases respectively, with 12 bases between them. The CDR3 extends over 15 amino acids. Germline assignment: CDR1 LNHNV and CDR2 YYDKDF (reference sequence). CDR3 bases: TGTGCCACCAGCAGAGATGGACAGAGCTTTTCACCCCTCCACTTT. Translating it yields CATSRDGQSFSPLHF.

The V call is TRBV6-2 or TRBV6-3, the J call TRBJ1-6; 8 bases align to TRBD1. There are 18 residues in the CDR3. V shed 2 bases, J shed 4 bases, and the junction held 10 bases outside the gene matches. CDR1 MNHEY and CDR2 SVGEGT come from the germline V gene. This CDR3 reads CASSYPAGQGLYNSPLHF. CDR3 DNA: TGTGCCAGCAGTTACCCTGCCGGACAGGGCCTGTATAATTCACCCCTCCACTTT.

The genes are TRBV5-4 and TRBJ1-6, with a tentative D call TRBD1 (5 bases). Trimming cost V 1 base and J 5 bases, with 10 bases left between them. Germline loops: CDR1 SGHNT, CDR2 YYREEE (reference sequence). The CDR3 is 15 residues long. The CDR3 region has the DNA TGTGCCAGCAGCTTGAAGGGAGGGGATAATTCACCCCTCCACTTT. Translated, it gives CASSLKGGDNSPLHF.

In its sample, this clone was seen once. The chain uses TRBV21-1 and TRBJ2-7; the table's TRBD1 call for D was not verified on the DNA. TRBV21-1 is classified as a pseudogene. The CDR3 sequence is 14 residues long. The CDR3 protein is CASTSSRGNYEQYF. Here the CDR3 DNA reads TGTGCCAGCACCTCCTCCAGGGGTAACTACGAGCAGTACTTC.

The CDR3 DNA follows: TGTGCCAGCAGGACTAGCCCTAGCTCCTACGAGCAGTACTTC. It encodes CASRTSPSSYEQYF. The chain couples TRBV2 to TRBJ2-7, with 7 nucleotides matching TRBD2. The CDR3 sequence is 14 residues long. Per germline, CDR1 SNHLY and CDR2 FYNNEI. With 6 bases clipped from V and 0 bases from J, the junction kept 5 bases outside the gene matches. The variable domain in full, with the rest retrieved from reference TRBV2 and TRBJ2-7, is EPEVTQTPSHQVTQMGQEVILRCVPISNHLYFYWYRQILGQKVEFLVSFYNNEISEKSEIFDDQFSVERPDGSNFTLKIRSTKLEDSAMYFCASRTSPSSYEQYFGPGTRLTVT.

The chain recombines TRBV14 with TRBJ2-2; no definite D call. CDR3 length: 14 amino acids. With 2 bases removed from V and 4 bases from J, the gap between germline ends came to 8 bases. The germline V gene has CDR1 SGHDN and CDR2 FVKESK. CDR3 DNA sequence: TGTGCCAGCAGCCAATCGGTCCTCACCGGGGAGCTGTTTTTT. Amino acids: CASSQSVLTGELFF.

The V call is TRBV27, the J call TRBJ1-1; D is ambiguous. This CDR3 is 15 amino acids long. V shed 5 bases and J shed 0 bases, with 13 bases lying between them. Germline V gene lookup returns CDR1 MNHEY and CDR2 SMNVEV (reference sequence). For the CDR3, the DNA is TGTGCCAGCAGTCTAGCCCTCAGGTTGAACACTGAAGCTTTCTTT. Translation gives CASSLALRLNTEAFF.

This chain connects TRBV27 to TRBJ1-1; the match to TRBD1 covers 10 bases. CDR1 MNHEY and CDR2 SMNVEV come from the germline V gene (reference sequence). The CDR3 is 17 amino acids. V was clipped by 0 bases and J by 4 bases; unmatched bases: 8. The CDR3 sequence: CASSLSGQGVGSTEAFF. CDR3 DNA sequence: TGTGCCAGCAGTTTATCAGGACAGGGGGTGGGCAGCACTGAAGCTTTCTTT.

The chain employs TRBV3-1 (or the pseudogene TRBV3-2) and TRBJ2-1; 8 bases line up with TRBD1. Trimming at V came to 4 bases and at J to 6 bases, leaving 5 bases not matched to a gene. CDR1 is LGHDT and CDR2 is YNNKEL in the germline V gene (reference sequence). This CDR3 region has 14 residues. CDR3 DNA: TGTGCCAGCAGCCGACAGGGGACAGGCAATGAGCAGTTCTTC. It specifies CASSRQGTGNEQFF.